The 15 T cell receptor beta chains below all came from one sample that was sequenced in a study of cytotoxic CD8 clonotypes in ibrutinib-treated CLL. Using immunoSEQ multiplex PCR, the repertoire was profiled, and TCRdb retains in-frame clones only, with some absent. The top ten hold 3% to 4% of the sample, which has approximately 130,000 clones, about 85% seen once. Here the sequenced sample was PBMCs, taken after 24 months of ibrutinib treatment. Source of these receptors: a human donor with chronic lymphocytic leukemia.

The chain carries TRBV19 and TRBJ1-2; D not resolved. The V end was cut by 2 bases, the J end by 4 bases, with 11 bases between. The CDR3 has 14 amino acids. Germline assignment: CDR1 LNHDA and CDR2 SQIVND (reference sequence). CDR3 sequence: CASSIRPGLYGYTF. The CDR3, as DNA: TGTGCCAGTAGTATAAGGCCTGGACTCTATGGCTACACCTTC.

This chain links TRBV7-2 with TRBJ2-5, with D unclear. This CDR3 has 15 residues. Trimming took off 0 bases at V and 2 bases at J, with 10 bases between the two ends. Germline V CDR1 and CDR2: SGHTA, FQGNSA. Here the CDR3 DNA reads TGTGCCAGCAGCTTAGCAGGTTGGGTACAAGAGACCCAGTACTTC. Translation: CASSLAGWVQETQYF.

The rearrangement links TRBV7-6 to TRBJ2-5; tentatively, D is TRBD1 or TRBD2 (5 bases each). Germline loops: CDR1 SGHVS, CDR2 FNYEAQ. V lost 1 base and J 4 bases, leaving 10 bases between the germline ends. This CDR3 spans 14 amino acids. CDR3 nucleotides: TGTGCCAGCAGCTTAGGGTGGGGGTCAGAGACCCAGTACTTC. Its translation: CASSLGWGSETQYF.

The CDR3 DNA is TGTGCCATCAGTGAACAGGGGGCAGATAGTAATTCACCCCTCCACTTT. Its protein product is CAISEQGADSNSPLHF. The rearrangement uses TRBV10-3 and TRBJ1-6; 9 bases map to TRBD1. The germline CDR1 and CDR2 sequences are ENHRY and SYGVKD. The CDR3 is 16 amino acids. The ends lost 3 bases at V and 6 bases at J; junction bases unmatched: 6.

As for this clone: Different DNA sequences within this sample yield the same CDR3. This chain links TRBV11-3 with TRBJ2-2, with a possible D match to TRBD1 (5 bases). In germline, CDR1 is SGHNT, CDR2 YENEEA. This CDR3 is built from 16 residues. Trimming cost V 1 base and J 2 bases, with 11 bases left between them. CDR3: CASSLGGSANTGELFF. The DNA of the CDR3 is TGTGCCAGCAGCTTAGGGGGCAGCGCCAACACCGGGGAGCTGTTTTTT.

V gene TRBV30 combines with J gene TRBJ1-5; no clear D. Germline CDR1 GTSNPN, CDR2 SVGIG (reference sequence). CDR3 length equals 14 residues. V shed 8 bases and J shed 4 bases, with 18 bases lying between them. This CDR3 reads CAGRWTETNQPQHF. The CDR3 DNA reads TGTGCCGGCCGCTGGACGGAGACTAATCAGCCCCAGCATTTT.

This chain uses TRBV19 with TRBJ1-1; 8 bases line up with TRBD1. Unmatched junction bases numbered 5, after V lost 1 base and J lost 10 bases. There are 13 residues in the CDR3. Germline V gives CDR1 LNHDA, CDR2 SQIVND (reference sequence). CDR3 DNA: TGTGCCAGTAGTATAGGGTTCAGGGGGCCAGCTTTCTTT. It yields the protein CASSIGFRGPAFF.

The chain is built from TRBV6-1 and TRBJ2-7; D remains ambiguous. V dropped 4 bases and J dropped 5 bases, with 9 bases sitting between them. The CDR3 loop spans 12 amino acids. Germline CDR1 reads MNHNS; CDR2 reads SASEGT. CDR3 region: CASSVTEDEQYF. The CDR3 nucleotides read TGTGCCAGCAGTGTGACTGAGGACGAGCAGTACTTC.

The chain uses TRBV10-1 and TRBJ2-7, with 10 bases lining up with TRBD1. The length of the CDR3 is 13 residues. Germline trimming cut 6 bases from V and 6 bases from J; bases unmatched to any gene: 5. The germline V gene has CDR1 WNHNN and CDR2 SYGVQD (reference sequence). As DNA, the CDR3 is TGCGCCAGCAGCCGGGACAGGGGAGGCGAGCAGTACTTC. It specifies CASSRDRGGEQYF.

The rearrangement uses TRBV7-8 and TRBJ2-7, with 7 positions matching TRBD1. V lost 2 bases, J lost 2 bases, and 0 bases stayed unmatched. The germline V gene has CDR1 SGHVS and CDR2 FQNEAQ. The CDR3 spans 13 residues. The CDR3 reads CASSLQGAYEQYF. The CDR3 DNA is TGTGCCAGCAGCTTACAGGGGGCCTACGAGCAGTACTTC.

The CDR3 is CASSPSLGRSSYEQYF. The CDR3 DNA reads as TGTGCCAGCAGCCCCAGTCTAGGGCGGTCGTCCTACGAGCAGTACTTC. The chain couples TRBV4-2 to TRBJ2-7; D is unresolved. Germline V gene sequence: CDR1 LGHNA, CDR2 YNFKEQ. The CDR3 is 16 amino acids. Trimming left V 4 bases short and J 1 base short, with 17 bases between.

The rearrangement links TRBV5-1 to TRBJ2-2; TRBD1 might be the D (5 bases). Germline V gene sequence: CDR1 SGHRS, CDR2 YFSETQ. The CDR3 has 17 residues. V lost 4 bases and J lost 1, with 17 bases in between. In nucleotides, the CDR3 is TGCGCCAGCAGCCCTAGGGGAACCCAGGAGAACACCGGGGAGCTGTTTTTT. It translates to CASSPRGTQENTGELFF.

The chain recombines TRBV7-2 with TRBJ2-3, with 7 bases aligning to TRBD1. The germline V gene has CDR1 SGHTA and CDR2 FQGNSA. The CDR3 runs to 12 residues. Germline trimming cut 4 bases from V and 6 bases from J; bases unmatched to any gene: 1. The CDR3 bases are TGTGCCAGCAGCTCACAGGGGGATACGCAGTATTTT. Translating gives CASSSQGDTQYF.

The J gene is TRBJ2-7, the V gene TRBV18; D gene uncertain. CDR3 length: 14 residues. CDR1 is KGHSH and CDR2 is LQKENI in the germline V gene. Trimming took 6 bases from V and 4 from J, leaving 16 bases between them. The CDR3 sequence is CASSTLAAPYEQYF. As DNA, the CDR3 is TGTGCCAGCTCGACTCTGGCAGCCCCTTACGAGCAGTACTTC.

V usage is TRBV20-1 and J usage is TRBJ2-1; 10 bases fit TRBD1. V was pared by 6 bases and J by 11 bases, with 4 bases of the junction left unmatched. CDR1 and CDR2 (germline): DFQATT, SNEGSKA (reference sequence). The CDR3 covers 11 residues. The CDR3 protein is CSAGDRGQQFF. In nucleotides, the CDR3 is TGCAGTGCCGGTGACAGGGGGCAGCAGTTCTTC.